Sequencing of this T cell receptor beta chain was carried out in a study of Ad26.COV2.S vaccination and SARS-CoV-2 variants. Study at large: By the intramuscular route, Ad26.COV2.S was given once, or twice 56 days apart.

V was shortened by 5 bases and J by 5 bases, with 9 bases between the two germline ends. Germline V gene data show CDR1 as SGHVS and CDR2 as FNYEAQ. There are 13 residues in the CDR3. Generated by immunoSEQ multiplex PCR, the TCRdb table keeps only in-frame clones and is missing some. Of some 500,000 clones in the sample, 89% were seen once. Treatment meaning: roughly 18 received Ad26.COV2.S at low or high dose, single or two shots; roughly 5 received placebo; per-sample allocation not given. Collection of samples fell on day 63 after the first vaccine or placebo injection. The chain links TRBV7-6 to TRBJ1-4; the D gene is possibly TRBD1 (5 bases). Specimen: peripheral blood, collected in a trial of Ad26.COV2.S vaccine versus placebo. This receptor was taken from a person aged 18 to 65 who received the Ad26.COV2.S COVID-19 vaccine or a placebo. CDR3 in amino acids: CASSQGPNEKLFF. The CDR3 coding sequence is TGTGCCAGCAGCCAGGGACCGAATGAAAAACTGTTTTTT.